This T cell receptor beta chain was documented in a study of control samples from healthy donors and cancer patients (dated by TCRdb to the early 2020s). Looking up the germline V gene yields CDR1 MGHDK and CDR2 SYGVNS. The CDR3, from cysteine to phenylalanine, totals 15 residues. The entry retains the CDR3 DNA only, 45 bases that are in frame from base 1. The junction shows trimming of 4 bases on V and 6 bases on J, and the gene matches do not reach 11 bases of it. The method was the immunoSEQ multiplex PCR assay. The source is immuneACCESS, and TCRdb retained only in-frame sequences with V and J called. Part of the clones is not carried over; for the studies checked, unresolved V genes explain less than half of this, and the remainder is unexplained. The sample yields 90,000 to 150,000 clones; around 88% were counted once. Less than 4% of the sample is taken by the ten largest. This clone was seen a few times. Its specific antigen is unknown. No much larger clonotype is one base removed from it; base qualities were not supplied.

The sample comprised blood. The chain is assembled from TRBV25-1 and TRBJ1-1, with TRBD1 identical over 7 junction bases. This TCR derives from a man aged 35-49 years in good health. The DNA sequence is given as TGTGCCAGCAGTGCCCTAAACAGGGGAGACGCTGAAGCTTTCTTT. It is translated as CASSALNRGDAEAFF.